One TCR beta chain is described in this entry. This sample is part of a study of blood T cell repertoires in COVID-19. V lost 6 bases, J lost 0 bases, and 13 bases stayed unmatched. The CDR3 runs to 18 residues. Germline CDR1 and CDR2: MNHEY and SMNVEV (reference sequence). Clinical history reported by participants formed the basis on which cohorts were assigned. Sequenced by immunoSEQ multiplex PCR; TCRdb stores in-frame clones only, minus some. The table has some 390,000 clones, around nine tenths seen once. The clonotype comes from a woman aged 30 to 39 who had recovered from COVID-19. The chain uses TRBV27 and TRBJ1-4; 7 nucleotides align to TRBD1. Sequencing used PBMCs or T cells enriched from blood (not recorded which). As DNA, the CDR3 is TGTGCCAGCAGGCTTATCGGGGGACAGACTTCAACTAATGAAAAACTGTTTTTT. The encoded protein is CASRLIGGQTSTNEKLFF.